Sequencing of this T cell receptor (beta chain) was carried out in a study of cytomegalovirus exposure and HLA in healthy donors. V was trimmed by 5 bases and J by 1 base, leaving 13 bases between them. The CDR3 totals 15 residues. The germline CDR1 and CDR2 sequences are SEHNR and FQNEAQ (reference sequence). This clone came up once. What it binds is not known. General study results and limits: The investigators catalogued some 160 TCR beta chains as cytomegalovirus-associated. Rarity held for most TCR sequences, but there were some public TCRs that occurred in many donors.

Primers included in the PCR were 60 Vbeta and 13 Jbeta primers. Sequenced by immunoSEQ multiplex PCR; TCRdb stores in-frame clones only, minus some. The data hold around 150,000 clones, with roughly 78% observed a single time. Each of the donors was a healthy bone marrow donor. Though probably carrying unrecorded immune exposures, donors were nominally healthy at sampling. Specimen: PBMCs. The sequence was obtained from a man aged 30 to 39 in good health and CMV-seronegative. The chain uses TRBV7-9 and TRBJ2-3, with D perhaps TRBD1 (5 bases). CDR3 coding DNA: TGTGCCAGCAGCCCCCAGATAGGGGGCACAGATACGCAGTATTTT. Its protein is CASSPQIGGTDTQYF.